This T cell receptor (beta chain) was sequenced in a study of cytomegalovirus exposure and HLA in healthy donors. The study's findings and limits: From TCR beta sequences, most subjects' HLA-A and HLA-B alleles were reportedly predicted accurately. It was reported that the classifier diagnosed cytomegalovirus status with high specificity and sensitivity in both the original and validation cohorts.

The CDR3 runs to 12 residues. Per germline, CDR1 SQVTM and CDR2 ANQGSEA. The V and J ends lost 5 bases and 8 bases, in that order; junction bases with no gene match: 8. Remarks on this clone: Its antigen is not identified.

The PCR ran on 60 Vbeta and 13 Jbeta primers. TCRdb's copy holds only in-frame clones and misses some; the assay was immunoSEQ multiplex PCR. This table holds 90,000 to 120,000 clones, approximately 80% found once. This TCR was recovered from a male donor in good health and CMV-seronegative. Material: PBMCs. The rearrangement joins TRBV29-1 to TRBJ1-1; 7 positions match TRBD1. CDR3 in amino acids: CSVKGQPAEAFF. The DNA for the CDR3 is TGCAGCGTTAAGGGACAGCCGGCGGAAGCTTTCTTT.